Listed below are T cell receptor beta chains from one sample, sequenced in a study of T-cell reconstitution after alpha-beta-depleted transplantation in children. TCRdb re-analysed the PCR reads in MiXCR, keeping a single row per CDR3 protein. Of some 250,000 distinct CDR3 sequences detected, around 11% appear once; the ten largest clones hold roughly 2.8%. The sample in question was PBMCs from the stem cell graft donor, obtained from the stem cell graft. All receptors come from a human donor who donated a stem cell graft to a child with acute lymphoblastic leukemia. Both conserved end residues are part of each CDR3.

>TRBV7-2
CASSLDPGLGNTEAFF
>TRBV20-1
CSASVHPSRDITEAFF
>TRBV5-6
CASTRSSYNEQFF
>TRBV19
CASSTTLTQETQYF
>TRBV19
CASSGAGGYGTEAFF
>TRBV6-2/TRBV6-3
CASSSGVTGELFF
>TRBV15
CATRTYGGELFF
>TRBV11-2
CASSPGVNNEQFF
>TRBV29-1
CSVEGDYSYEQYF
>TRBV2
CASRGDGYEQYF
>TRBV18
CASSPADYEQYF
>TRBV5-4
CASSWGTGSQETQYF
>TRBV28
CASSFPMGQGEETQYF
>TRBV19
CASSMHREAQYF
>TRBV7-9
CSSSFLGRQNTEAFF
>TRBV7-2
CASSLAQLAGVGEQYF
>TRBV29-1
CSATGGRVYEAFF
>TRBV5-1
CASSLEGVDIQYF
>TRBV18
CASSPFGLTYEQYF
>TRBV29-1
CSVEVDTPYEQYF
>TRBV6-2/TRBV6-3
CASSYPPRRGGNNEQFF
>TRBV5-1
CASSLGPPVGGSYEQYF
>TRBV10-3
CAIKREVEQFF
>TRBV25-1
CASSGYSRDRGSYEQYF
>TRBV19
CASSIQISGANVLTF
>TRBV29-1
CSVEKRYGYTF
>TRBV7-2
CASSFAAETNSPLHF
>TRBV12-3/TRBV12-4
CASSSSRASGNTIYF
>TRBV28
CASNNRGVSNQPQHF
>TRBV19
CASSIDRVSQYF
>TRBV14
CASSRTGFNYEQYF
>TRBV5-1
CASSHGQGATNEKLFF
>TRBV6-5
CASSYVVGDTEAFF